Listed here are 17 T cell receptor beta chains from one sample, sequenced in a study of blood T cell repertoires in COVID-19. Assay: immunoSEQ multiplex PCR; the TCRdb copy retains only in-frame clones and omits some. The repertoire includes about 160,000 clones, 87% of them detected once, and roughly 7% sits in the top ten. Sequenced sample: PBMCs or T cells enriched from blood (not recorded which). These receptors were taken from a woman between 45 and 60 years old who had recovered from COVID-19.

This chain uses TRBV6-5 with TRBJ2-1; perhaps TRBD2 as D (6 bases). Trimming cost V 8 bases and J 7 bases, with 15 bases left between them. The germline gives CDR1 MNHEY, CDR2 SVGAGI. CDR3 length: 13 residues. The CDR3 nucleotides read TGTGCCAGCGGGCGGGACTTTTTTAATGAGCAGTTCTTC. It codes for CASGRDFFNEQFF.

V and J are TRBV5-1 and TRBJ2-3, with D possibly matching TRBD1 (6 bases). CDR1 is SGHRS, CDR2 YFSETQ, per germline. Trimming left V 1 base short and J 4 bases short, with 7 bases between. The CDR3 totals 13 residues. CDR3 residues: CASSLQGPDTQYF. The CDR3 bases are TGCGCCAGCAGCTTGCAGGGGCCAGATACGCAGTATTTT.

The chain's CDR3 is CASSSGGGLLGNIQYF. DNA of the CDR3: TGTGCCAGCAGCTCCGGGGGAGGACTTCTGGGAAACATTCAGTACTTC. The chain combines TRBV5-4 with TRBJ2-4, with a tentative D call TRBD2 (6 bases). Germline V gene lookup returns CDR1 SGHNT and CDR2 YYREEE (reference sequence). This CDR3 has 16 amino acids. V was clipped by 3 bases and J by 6 bases, with 19 bases between them.

This clone was counted between two and nine times. The V call is TRBV6-5, the J call TRBJ2-2, with a weak D call TRBD2 (5 bases). CDR1 and CDR2 from the germline V gene are MNHEY and SVGAGI. The CDR3 sequence is 15 residues long. Trimming pared 2 bases from V and 4 bases from J, leaving 11 bases between. The DNA for the CDR3 is TGTGCCAGCAGTTACGAAGCGCGGGTCACCGGGGAGCTGTTTTTT. Residues: CASSYEARVTGELFF.

The chain has TRBV7-9 and TRBJ1-1; 9 nucleotides align to TRBD1. Germline CDR1 is SEHNR and CDR2 is FQNEAQ (reference sequence). V shed 6 bases, J shed 5 bases, and the junction held 19 bases outside the gene matches. This CDR3 is built from 18 residues. The CDR3 DNA reads as TGTGCCAGCAGTCAACCATCATCAGGAGGTGACAGGGGGACTGAAGCTTTCTTT. It is translated as CASSQPSSGGDRGTEAFF.

The chain links TRBV9 to TRBJ1-1, with 8 bases fitting TRBD1. The J segment lost 1 base and the V segment lost 4 bases, leaving 6 bases of the junction unmatched. The CDR3 length is 15 residues. The germline V gene has CDR1 SGDLS and CDR2 YYNGEE. This CDR3 is CASSSRTGPNTEAFF. CDR3 coding DNA: TGTGCCAGCAGCTCCCGGACAGGGCCGAACACTGAAGCTTTCTTT.

This sequence joins TRBV21-1 and TRBJ2-5; whether TRBD2, the table's D call, matches the DNA was not checked. TRBV21-1 is marked as a pseudogene. This CDR3 comprises 14 residues. The CDR3 here is CASSKAGGKETQYF. The CDR3 DNA follows: TGTGCCAGCAGCAAAGCGGGAGGAAAAGAGACCCAGTACTTC.

The gene calls are TRBV24-1 and TRBJ2-5; 8 bases match TRBD2. Germline CDR1 and CDR2: KGHDR and SFDVKD. With V trimmed by 3 bases and J by 5 bases, 7 bases remained unmatched. This CDR3 region has 15 residues. The CDR3, as DNA: TGTGCCACCAGTGATAATCGGGGGGGAATTGAGACCCAGTACTTC. It codes for CATSDNRGGIETQYF.

The V and J genes are TRBV2 and TRBJ1-5, with D maybe TRBD1 (6 bases). Trimming took off 8 bases at V and 1 base at J, with 15 bases between the two ends. CDR1 and CDR2 from the germline V gene are SNHLY and FYNNEI. The CDR3 has 15 amino acids. The CDR3 DNA follows: TGTGCCAGCTGGGGGGGGGCAGGGAGCAATCAGCCCCAGCATTTT. It codes for CASWGGAGSNQPQHF.

The chain employs TRBV21-1 and TRBJ2-3; TRBD2, as called in the table, went unchecked against the DNA. TRBV21-1 is a documented pseudogene. The CDR3 runs 20 residues. The CDR3 DNA reads TGTGCCAGCAGCAAAGGTAGGGGACTAGCGGGAGGGCCAAGGGTAGATACGCAGTATTTT. It yields the protein CASSKGRGLAGGPRVDTQYF.

The V call is TRBV27, the J call TRBJ2-2; 7 bases align to TRBD1. The CDR3 is 16 amino acids. Germline V gene data show CDR1 as MNHEY and CDR2 as SMNVEV (reference sequence). V shed 4 bases and J 6 bases; nucleotides not matched to a gene: 11. The CDR3 nucleotides are TGTGCCAGCAGTTATTTAACAGGGGCTGGGGCCGGGGAGCTGTTTTTT. Protein sequence: CASSYLTGAGAGELFF.

This rearrangement joins TRBV25-1 to TRBJ2-5; D is possibly TRBD1 (6 bases). Germline lookup yields CDR1 MGHDK and CDR2 SYGVNS. The CDR3 loop spans 16 amino acids. V gave up 3 bases and J gave up 2 bases, with 16 bases separating them. The CDR3 loop reads CASSDQNRVGQETQYF. The CDR3 DNA reads TGTGCCAGCAGTGATCAGAACAGGGTGGGGCAAGAGACCCAGTACTTC.

J is TRBJ1-1 and V is TRBV5-5; 9 bases fit TRBD1. This CDR3 contains 15 residues. Losses at the gene ends were 6 bases for V and 3 bases for J; bases not matched to a gene: 9. CDR1 is SGHKS and CDR2 is YYEKEE in the germline V gene (reference sequence). DNA for the CDR3: TGTGCCAGCACCTCATACAGGGGGCCGGACACTGAAGCTTTCTTT. The encoded protein is CASTSYRGPDTEAFF.

This clone occurred a few times. The chain couples TRBV27 to TRBJ2-7; TRBD2 might be the D (7 bases). This CDR3 has 14 amino acids. The germline V gene has CDR1 MNHEY and CDR2 SMNVEV (reference sequence). V was trimmed by 5 bases and J by 4 bases, leaving 15 bases between them. The CDR3 loop is CASSDRWGGYEQYF. CDR3 sequence (DNA): TGTGCCAGCAGTGACAGGTGGGGGGGGTACGAGCAGTACTTC.

DNA of the CDR3: TGTGCCAGCAGCCAATACTACGAGCAGTACTTC. Translated: CASSQYYEQYF. The chain uses TRBV7-8 and TRBJ2-7; no firm D call. Germline V gene lookup returns CDR1 SGHVS and CDR2 FQNEAQ. The CDR3 has 11 amino acids. V was trimmed by 5 bases and J by 3 bases, leaving 5 bases between them.

J is TRBJ2-5 and V is TRBV5-5, with 12 bases that match TRBD1. V lost 4 bases, J lost 5 bases, and 6 bases stayed unmatched. Germline V gene data show CDR1 as SGHKS and CDR2 as YYEKEE (reference sequence). The CDR3 is 15 amino acids. CDR3 in amino acids: CASSRGTGGDETQYF. As DNA, the CDR3 is TGTGCCAGCAGCCGGGGGACAGGGGGCGATGAGACCCAGTACTTC.

The chain recombines TRBV27 with TRBJ1-5, with D possibly matching TRBD1 (5 bases). The CDR3 runs to 14 residues. CDR1 MNHEY and CDR2 SMNVEV come from the germline V gene (reference sequence). V lost 5 bases and J lost 0, with 8 bases in between. Here the CDR3 reads CASSIDSSNQPQHF. In DNA form, the CDR3 reads TGTGCCAGCAGTATCGACAGTAGCAATCAGCCCCAGCATTTT.